This TCR beta chain was retrieved from a study of CD8 T cells in ankylosing spondylitis. Details on this clonotype: Its antigen is not known.

Germline CDR1 SNHLY, CDR2 FYNNEI. The CDR3 has 17 amino acids. V shed 0 bases and J shed 2 bases, with 14 bases lying between them. Study findings and constraints: It appeared that ankylosing spondylitis blood was characterized by a TCR beta motif of fewer than ten highly homologous variants. CD8+ disease-linked clones were present at relatively low frequencies in blood.

TCRdb ran MiXCR on the 5' RACE reads and lists one entry per CDR3 protein. The repertoire has about 700,000 distinct CDR3 sequences, 15% to 20% of them found once; the top ten carry around 19%. The genes are TRBV2 and TRBJ2-1, with D tentatively TRBD1 or TRBD2 (5 bases each). This receptor was taken from a male donor with ankylosing spondylitis. The sample comprised blood, either unsorted or a sorted T cell fraction (not recorded which). In DNA, the CDR3 is TGTGCCAGCAGTGAAGCGGAGCAGGGCGGGCCCTACAATGAGCAGTTCTTC. It yields the protein CASSEAEQGGPYNEQFF.